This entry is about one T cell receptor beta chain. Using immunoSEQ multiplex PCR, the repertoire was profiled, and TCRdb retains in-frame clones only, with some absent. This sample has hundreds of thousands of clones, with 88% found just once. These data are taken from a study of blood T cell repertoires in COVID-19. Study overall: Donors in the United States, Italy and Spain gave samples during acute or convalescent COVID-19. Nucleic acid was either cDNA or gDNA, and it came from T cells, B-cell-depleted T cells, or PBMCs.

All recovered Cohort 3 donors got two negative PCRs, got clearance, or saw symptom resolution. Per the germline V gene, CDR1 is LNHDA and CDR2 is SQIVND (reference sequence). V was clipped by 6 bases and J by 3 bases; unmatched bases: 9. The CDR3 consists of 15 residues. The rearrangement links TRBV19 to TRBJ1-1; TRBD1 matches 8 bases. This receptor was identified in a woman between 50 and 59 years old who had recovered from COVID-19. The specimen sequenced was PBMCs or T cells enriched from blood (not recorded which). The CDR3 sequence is CASRDRVGGHTEAFF. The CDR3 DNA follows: TGTGCCAGTAGGGACAGGGTTGGGGGCCACACTGAAGCTTTCTTT.